The 3 T cell receptor beta chains below come from one sample, sequenced in a study of cytomegalovirus exposure and HLA in healthy donors. Primers for the PCR totalled 60 Vbeta and 13 Jbeta. The protocol was immunoSEQ multiplex PCR, while the TCRdb copy is restricted to in-frame clones and leaves out a portion. The sample includes 82,000 or so clones, 9.5% to 13% of them seen just once. The sequenced sample consisted of PBMCs. These receptors originate from a man aged 60 to 69 in good health and CMV-seropositive.

This clone was counted only a few times. The V and J genes are TRBV30 and TRBJ1-1; 8 bases are shared with TRBD1. The germline V gene has CDR1 GTSNPN and CDR2 SVGIG (reference sequence). J was trimmed by 6 bases and V by 4 bases; bases with no gene match: 13. The CDR3 has 15 amino acids. CDR3 DNA: TGTGCCTGGACTAAGTCAGGGGGCGCGTTCCCTGAAGCTTTCTTT. Translation gives CAWTKSGGAFPEAFF.

As to this clone: The conserved phenylalanine or tryptophan is not found at the CDR3 terminus, so this likely reflects a read error. The DNA is left out, because the CDR3 cannot be placed on it with certainty; the CDR3 is given as TCRdb lists it. The rearrangement links TRBV5-7 to TRBJ2-3; TRBD2 is the table's D call and was not checked against the DNA. TRBV5-7 is an open reading frame whose function is uncertain. The CDR3 extends over 16 residues, inclusive of both ends. The CDR3 loop is CASSPRPPLAADTKYL.

Only a few counts were recorded for this clone. This chain uses TRBV5-4 with TRBJ2-2; perhaps TRBD2 as D (5 bases). Trimming took off 4 bases at V and 7 bases at J, with 8 bases between the two ends. The CDR3 is 12 amino acids. CDR1 is SGHNT and CDR2 is YYREEE in the germline V gene (reference sequence). CDR3 DNA: TGTGCCAGCAGCCTGAGCGGCGGGGAGCTGTTTTTT. Amino acids: CASSLSGGELFF.